The 22 T cell receptor beta chains below come from one sample, sequenced in a study of T cells after yellow fever vaccination. Using its own MiXCR run on the 5' RACE reads, TCRdb lists one record per CDR3 protein. The sample carries about 400,000 distinct CDR3 sequences, over 5% recorded once. Sequences were derived from PBMCs, sampled 5 days after the yellow fever booster vaccination. These receptors were taken from a man between 25 and 39 years old who received the YFV17D yellow fever vaccine.

This clonotype was seen repeatedly, ten times or more. The V gene is TRBV3-1, the J gene TRBJ1-4, with 8 bases matching TRBD1. V lost 0 bases, J lost 6 bases, and 9 bases stayed unmatched. CDR1 LGHDT and CDR2 YNNKEL come from the germline V gene (reference sequence). CDR3 length: 17 amino acids. The CDR3 reads CASSQESRGRQYEKLFF. In nucleotides, the CDR3 is TGTGCCAGCAGCCAAGAGAGCAGGGGGCGTCAGTATGAAAAACTGTTTTTT.

Ten or more counts support this clonotype. The gene calls are TRBV5-1 and TRBJ2-1; no clear D. The V end was cut by 0 bases, the J end by 6 bases, with 10 bases between. Germline V gene data show CDR1 as SGHRS and CDR2 as YFSETQ. The CDR3 is made up of 14 amino acids. As DNA, the CDR3 is TGCGCCAGCAGCTTGGTAGGACGAGGCAATGAGCAGTTCTTC. As protein: CASSLVGRGNEQFF.

This clonotype was detected a few times. The chain has TRBV7-2 and TRBJ2-3; TRBD1 agrees at 8 bases. Germline loops: CDR1 SGHTA, CDR2 FQGNSA. CDR3 length: 14 amino acids. J gave up 3 bases and V 6 bases, and 5 bases lay outside the gene matches. This CDR3 is CASSQGALTDTQYF. Here the CDR3 DNA reads TGTGCCAGCAGTCAGGGGGCGCTTACAGATACGCAGTATTTT.

This chain links TRBV6-5 with TRBJ2-1, with TRBD2 identical over 9 bases. The CDR3 loop spans 16 amino acids. V lost 0 bases and J lost 6; bases outside the gene matches: 6. Germline V gene data show CDR1 as MNHEY and CDR2 as SVGAGI. The CDR3 bases are TGTGCCAGCAGTTACTCAGGAGCGGGAGGAGGCAATGAGCAGTTCTTC. The encoded protein is CASSYSGAGGGNEQFF.

This clonotype has only a few counts. The chain links TRBV7-9 to TRBJ2-6; tentative D call: TRBD1 (6 bases). The length of the CDR3 is 17 residues. CDR1 and CDR2 (germline): SEHNR, FQNEAQ (reference sequence). V shed 2 bases and J shed 0 bases, with 11 bases lying between them. Here the CDR3 DNA reads TGTGCCAGCAGCTTACGACAGGCCTCCTCTGGGGCCAACGTCCTGACTTTC. It is translated as CASSLRQASSGANVLTF.

The rearrangement links TRBV6-1 to TRBJ1-5; D unresolved. The ends were cut back, 0 bases at V and 5 bases at J, with 8 bases in the middle. Germline V CDR1 and CDR2: MNHNS, SASEGT. CDR3 length: 14 residues. The CDR3 sequence: CASSEAGGDQPQHF. For the CDR3, the DNA is TGTGCCAGCAGTGAAGCTGGTGGGGATCAGCCCCAGCATTTT.

This clonotype was seen many times. CDR3 residues: CASSAGSGTQSSYEQYF. The CDR3 nucleotides read TGCGCCAGCAGTGCCGGTAGCGGGACCCAAAGCTCCTACGAGCAGTACTTC. This sequence joins TRBV10-2 and TRBJ2-7; 8 bases are shared with TRBD2. This CDR3 comprises 17 residues. Germline CDR1 and CDR2: WSHSY and SAAADI. V was pared by 4 bases and J by 0 bases, with 11 bases of the junction left unmatched.

The table lists this clonotype with many counts. The chain combines TRBV29-1 with TRBJ2-7, with 12 bases aligning to TRBD2. V trimming: 6 bases; J trimming: 9 bases; junction bases outside the gene matches: 15. The CDR3 runs to 15 residues. Germline V gives CDR1 SQVTM, CDR2 ANQGSEA. CDR3 residues: CSVGLAGTTYERQYF. CDR3 in DNA: TGCAGCGTCGGACTAGCGGGAACCACCTACGAGCGGCAGTACTTC.

This clonotype was found a few times. The rearrangement uses TRBV20-1 and TRBJ2-7, with 7 nucleotides matching TRBD1. V shed 5 bases and J 8 bases; nucleotides not matched to a gene: 9. The CDR3 totals 12 residues. Germline V gene sequence: CDR1 DFQATT, CDR2 SNEGSKA (reference sequence). In DNA, the CDR3 is TGCAGTGCTCAGCCCGGACAGGAAAAGCAGTACTTC. Translated: CSAQPGQEKQYF.

This clonotype was counted at least ten times. CDR3 sequence: CSARLYTDTQYF. CDR3 nucleotide sequence: TGCAGTGCTAGGCTCTACACAGATACGCAGTATTTT. This sequence joins TRBV20-1 and TRBJ2-3; no reliable D call. Trimming took off 3 bases at V and 2 bases at J, with 6 bases between the two ends. CDR1 DFQATT and CDR2 SNEGSKA come from the germline V gene (reference sequence). The CDR3 contains 12 residues.

The sample holds a few counts of this clonotype. The J gene is TRBJ2-7, the V gene TRBV27, with TRBD1 identical over 10 bases. Germline V lookup: CDR1 MNHEY, CDR2 SMNVEV (reference sequence). The V gene end was trimmed by 3 bases and the J gene end by 2 bases; junction bases not matched to a gene: 4. The CDR3 has 15 amino acids. CDR3 in DNA: TGTGCCAGCAGTTTGGGGACAGGGGTGGCCTACGAGCAGTACTTC. It specifies CASSLGTGVAYEQYF.

Ten or more counts support this clonotype. The chain couples TRBV6-1 to TRBJ1-6, with 11 nucleotides matching TRBD1. CDR1 is MNHNS, CDR2 SASEGT, per germline. This CDR3 region has 14 residues. Losses at the gene ends were 6 bases for V and 15 bases for J; bases not matched to a gene: 10. The chain's CDR3 is CASSLGQGAASLHF. DNA for the CDR3: TGTGCCAGCAGCCTCGGACAGGGGGCGGCCAGCCTCCACTTT.

The V gene is TRBV20-1, the J gene TRBJ2-7, with D tentatively TRBD1 (5 bases). V shed 3 bases and J shed 3 bases, with 9 bases lying between them. Germline assignment: CDR1 DFQATT and CDR2 SNEGSKA (reference sequence). This CDR3 contains 12 residues. For the CDR3, the DNA is TGCAGTGCTAGTCTCAGGGTCTACGAGCAGTACTTC. This gives the protein CSASLRVYEQYF.

This clonotype occurred many times. The rearrangement uses TRBV6-2 or TRBV6-3 and TRBJ2-3; D remains unclear. Germline CDR1 and CDR2: MNHEY and SVGEGT. V lost 3 bases and J 7 bases, leaving 11 bases between the germline ends. This CDR3 contains 13 residues. CDR3 loop: CASSYTEQNTQYF. CDR3 in DNA: TGTGCCAGCAGTTATACGGAGCAAAATACGCAGTATTTT.

This clonotype was seen many times. The J gene is TRBJ2-2, the V gene TRBV20-1; 7 bases fit TRBD1. Germline CDR1 and CDR2: DFQATT and SNEGSKA (reference sequence). Trimming took 6 bases from V and 1 from J; bases not matched to a gene: 5. The CDR3 is 14 residues long. CDR3 loop: CSALRTGNTGELFF. CDR3 in DNA: TGCAGTGCGTTGCGGACAGGGAACACCGGGGAGCTGTTTTTT.

This sequence joins TRBV7-2 and TRBJ1-2; no definite D call. Germline CDR1 is SGHTA and CDR2 is FQGNSA. This CDR3 is 12 amino acids long. V lost 3 bases, J lost 4 bases, and 6 bases lay in between. This chain's CDR3 is CASSFESYGYTF. The CDR3, as DNA: TGTGCCAGCAGCTTTGAGAGCTATGGCTACACCTTC. Full variable domain (remainder filled in from reference TRBV7-2 and TRBJ1-2): GAGVSQSPSNKVTEKGKDVELRCDPISGHTALYWYRQSLGQGLEFLIYFQGNSAPDKSGLPSDRFSAERTGGSVSTLTIQRTQQEDSAVYLCASSFESYGYTFGSGTRLTVV.

The chain links TRBV5-4 to TRBJ2-1; 10 positions match TRBD2. J gave up 7 bases and V 2 bases, and 6 bases lay outside the gene matches. The germline V gene encodes CDR1 SGHNT and CDR2 YYREEE (reference sequence). The CDR3 has 15 residues. In DNA, the CDR3 is TGTGCCAGCAGCTTTCCCTCTAGCGGGAGAAATGAGCAGTTCTTC. Its protein product is CASSFPSSGRNEQFF.

The sample holds a few counts of this clonotype. This chain links TRBV7-9 with TRBJ2-5, with D possibly being TRBD1 (6 bases). This CDR3 has 15 amino acids. Germline V CDR1 and CDR2: SEHNR, FQNEAQ (reference sequence). Trimming cost V 5 bases and J 7 bases, with 20 bases left between them. This chain's CDR3 is CASSPPQGIEGTQYF. The CDR3 region has the DNA TGTGCCAGCAGCCCCCCCCAGGGGATAGAGGGGACCCAGTACTTC.

Ten or more counts support this clonotype. The chain has TRBV5-1 and TRBJ1-1; maybe TRBD1 (5 bases). The V gene's germline CDR1 is SGHRS and CDR2 YFSETQ. The ends were cut back, 0 bases at V and 4 bases at J, with 13 bases in the middle. CDR3 length: 15 amino acids. The CDR3 spells CASSLVGDGITEAFF. The CDR3 coding sequence is TGCGCCAGCAGCTTGGTCGGGGACGGGATCACTGAAGCTTTCTTT.

This clonotype was picked up many times. The J gene is TRBJ1-1, the V gene TRBV29-1; tentative D call: TRBD1 (5 bases). The CDR3 extends over 11 amino acids. Trimming cost V 8 bases and J 4 bases, with 11 bases left between them. CDR1 and CDR2 from the germline V gene are SQVTM and ANQGSEA. This CDR3 is CSSGRVTEAFF. CDR3 in DNA: TGCAGCTCTGGCAGGGTCACTGAAGCTTTCTTT.

This chain uses TRBV10-3 with TRBJ2-5; 11 bases match TRBD2. CDR1 and CDR2 from the germline V gene are ENHRY and SYGVKD. Losses at the gene ends were 7 bases for V and 5 bases for J; bases not matched to a gene: 9. This CDR3 region has 15 residues. In DNA form, the CDR3 reads TGTGCCATCAACCCTACTAGCGGGAGTTGGGAGACCCAGTACTTC. Translation gives CAINPTSGSWETQYF.

Ten or more counts support this clonotype. The gene calls are TRBV3-1 and TRBJ2-7, with 12 bases identical to TRBD2. CDR3 length equals 17 residues. J lost 3 bases, V lost 1 base, and 7 bases had no gene match. Germline V gives CDR1 LGHDT, CDR2 YNNKEL (reference sequence). The CDR3 sequence is CASSQASGRAGDYEQYF. As DNA, the CDR3 is TGTGCCAGCAGCCAAGCTAGCGGGAGGGCTGGGGACTACGAGCAGTACTTC.